The 8 T cell receptor beta chains given below trace back to one sample, sequenced in a study of regulatory T cells in long-lasting Graves disease (dated by TCRdb to the early 2020s). Taken with the paper, the label for time point translates to: newly diagnosed GD, antithyroid drugs for less than 3 months. For both TCR sequencing and RNA sequencing, RNA was extracted from PBMCs using TRIzol. Library creation used multiplex PCR. These reads were obtained on an Illumina HiSeq 4000. To build TCR beta libraries, CDR3 regions were amplified by Arm-PCR using iRepertoire HTBI primers. The public sequencing data were trimmed at Q25 with fastp and processed into clonotypes with MiXCR by TCRdb, which kept only in-frame beta chains. Rows with a matching CDR3 protein are joined into one entry that keeps the most common DNA and genes. The sample table holds about 400,000 distinct CDR3 sequences, of which about a sixth were seen once. The ten most abundant clones make up about 20% of the sample.

Sequencing used peripheral blood mononuclear cells (PBMCs), obtained at new diagnosis, from a patient treated with antithyroid drugs. These receptor sequences come from a female donor with Graves disease.

This clonotype was found a few times. The chain uses TRBV27 and TRBJ2-7; perhaps TRBD1 as D (6 bases). The length of the CDR3 is 15 residues. Trimming took 5 bases from V and 0 from J, leaving 14 bases between them. Germline CDR1 MNHEY, CDR2 SMNVEV (reference sequence). The chain's CDR3 is CASSLTGQSSYEQYF. In DNA form, the CDR3 reads TGTGCCAGCAGTCTAACAGGACAGAGCTCCTACGAGCAGTACTTC.

This chain uses TRBV6-1 with TRBJ2-7; D gene ambiguous. The CDR3 consists of 12 residues. The germline V and J ends were trimmed by 5 bases and 7 bases, with 12 bases remaining between them. Germline-derived CDR1 and CDR2 are MNHNS and SASEGT. The CDR3 DNA sequence: TGTGCCAGCAGTACCCGGTCGGAAGAGCAGTACTTC. Its protein product is CASSTRSEEQYF.

This clonotype appeared a few times. The V gene is TRBV30, the J gene TRBJ1-3; D uncertain. Germline CDR1 reads GTSNPN; CDR2 reads SVGIG (reference sequence). With 1 base removed from V and 0 bases from J, the gap between germline ends came to 10 bases. The CDR3 contains 15 residues. In nucleotides, the CDR3 is TGTGCCTGGAGTGAATTCCCCGCCTCTGGAAACACCATATATTTT. Its protein is CAWSEFPASGNTIYF. The variable domain in full, completed from reference TRBV30 and TRBJ1-3, reads SQTIHQWPATLVQPVGSPLSLECTVEGTSNPNLYWYRQAAGRGLQLLFYSVGIGQISSEVPQNLSASRPQDRQFILSSKKLLLSDSGFYLCAWSEFPASGNTIYFGEGSWLTVV.

This clonotype was detected a few times. The CDR3 region is CSAEVQGSDYNEQFF. In DNA form, the CDR3 reads TGCAGTGCTGAAGTCCAGGGGTCTGACTACAATGAGCAGTTCTTC. V is TRBV20-1 and J is TRBJ2-1; tentative D call: TRBD1 (6 bases). V lost 5 bases and J 3 bases, leaving 17 bases between the germline ends. The V gene's germline CDR1 is DFQATT and CDR2 SNEGSKA (reference sequence). This CDR3 spans 15 amino acids.

This clonotype was seen repeatedly, ten times or more. This chain uses TRBV7-9 with TRBJ2-1; D remains ambiguous. CDR3 length: 13 amino acids. Germline V lookup: CDR1 SEHNR, CDR2 FQNEAQ (reference sequence). V was pared by 5 bases and J by 5 bases, with 10 bases between. The CDR3 sequence: CASSPTGHNEQFF. In nucleotides, the CDR3 is TGTGCCAGCAGCCCGACTGGACACAATGAGCAGTTCTTC.

For the CDR3, the DNA is TGTGCCAGCAGTTTGACCTACTTGACTAGCGGAAGCACAGATACGCAGTATTTT. Its protein product is CASSLTYLTSGSTDTQYF. This chain connects TRBV28 to TRBJ2-3; the match to TRBD2 covers 9 bases. Germline V gene sequence: CDR1 MDHEN, CDR2 SYDVKM. The CDR3 is made up of 18 amino acids. Trimming took 3 bases from V and 0 from J; bases not matched to a gene: 10.

The chain combines TRBV6-4 with TRBJ2-3, with a tentative D call TRBD1 (5 bases). Germline CDR1 MRHNA, CDR2 SNTAGT. Trimming stripped 5 bases from V and 0 bases from J, with 9 bases between. The CDR3 sequence is 14 residues long. CDR3 coding DNA: TGTGCCAGCAGTATGACAGCTAGCACAGATACGCAGTATTTT. Amino acid sequence: CASSMTASTDTQYF.

This clonotype was seen repeatedly, ten times or more. The chain links TRBV11-2 to TRBJ2-2, with 7 positions matching TRBD1. With V trimmed by 5 bases and J by 4 bases, 4 bases remained unmatched. This CDR3 comprises 14 residues. Looked up from germline, CDR1 is SGHAT and CDR2 is FQNNGV. The CDR3 region has the DNA TGTGCCAGCAGCAAGACAGGGTCCACCGGGGAGCTGTTTTTT. Protein product: CASSKTGSTGELFF.